Given below is one T cell receptor (beta chain) in context. This clonotype occurred many times. Which antigen it targets is not known. No per-base quality is available; no much larger clone lies one base away. This sample was taken from a study of CD8 T cells in ankylosing spondylitis (TCRdb year 2017). A note on the overall study: The study set out to find disease-linked TCR variants by profiling T cell receptor beta repertoires in ankylosing spondylitis patients and healthy donors. The full study cohort comprised around 25 ankylosing spondylitis patients and roughly 100 healthy donors. Samples of peripheral blood were taken, and for ankylosing spondylitis patients, synovial fluid was collected as well.

Broader findings and caveats from the paper: The disease-linked clones had a CD8+ phenotype and were found at relatively low frequencies in peripheral blood. Some TCR beta motif variants had previously been reported in synovial fluid and blood of reactive arthritis patients, which suggested common disease-initiation mechanisms. Blood from ankylosing spondylitis patients appeared to be characterized by a TCR beta motif composed of several highly homologous amino acid variants. According to the report, matched synovial fluid samples from ankylosing spondylitis patients were significantly enriched for the disease-linked clones.

The listed sequencing device is Illumina HiSeq 2500. Quantitative 5'-RACE with molecular barcodes was the method used to prepare the TCR beta libraries. Concerning the study's data processing: Disease-linked TCR variants were identified with a new computational method built on a probabilistic model of VDJ rearrangement. TCRdb trimmed the raw reads at Q25, called clones with MiXCR and kept productive beta chains. Identical CDR3 protein sequences are pooled into one entry, listed with their most common genes and DNA. It is TCRdb's table, rather than the study itself, that gives the V and J calls and clone size. The sample profile shows around 890,000 distinct CDR3 sequences; approximately 12% of them were found once. The ten largest clones represent just over 0.5% of the sample. This receptor was obtained from a male donor with ankylosing spondylitis. Sequenced sample: blood, either unsorted or a sorted T cell fraction (not recorded which).

The CDR3 protein sequence reads: CASSLTGKGDNEQFF. The DNA sequence is TGTGCCAGCAGTTTGACAGGAAAGGGCGACAATGAGCAGTTCTTC. The sequence is built from TRBV6-5 and TRBJ2-1; the D gene is perhaps TRBD1, on 6 matching bases. The CDR3 goes from the cysteine to the phenylalanine over 15 residues. CDR3 DNA only is kept here, 45 bases in frame from base 1. CDR1 MNHEY and CDR2 SVGAGI were looked up in the germline V gene. A distance of 15 bases separates the germline ends of V and J, which lose 4 bases and 5 bases respectively.